Following are 5 T cell receptor beta chains from one sample sequenced in a study of identical twins. TCRdb re-called the 5' RACE reads with MiXCR, one entry per CDR3 protein. This table has about 790,000 distinct CDR3 sequences, around a sixth appearing once. The data were also submitted as part of a second study, on T cells expressing NK-cell markers.

Input material: PBMCs. Receptor source: a woman younger than 30 in good health.

This clonotype was seen a handful of times. The chain has TRBV6-1 and TRBJ1-5; possible D gene TRBD1, 5 bases. CDR1 is MNHNS, CDR2 SASEGT, per germline. Trimming shortened V by 2 bases and J by 11 bases, and 10 bases separated the two germline ends. The CDR3 runs to 12 residues. CDR3 sequence: CASSEQGKSQHF. In nucleotides, the CDR3 is TGTGCCAGCAGTGAACAGGGCAAGTCCCAGCATTTT.

The V call is TRBV3-1, the J call TRBJ2-1; D is tentatively TRBD1 or TRBD2 (6 bases each). The V gene's germline CDR1 is LGHDT and CDR2 YNNKEL (reference sequence). Trimming took 4 bases from V and 0 from J, leaving 16 bases between them. The CDR3 length is 17 residues. Written as DNA, the CDR3 is TGTGCCAGCAGCCTGCTCGGGGGCTCTAGCTCCTACAATGAGCAGTTCTTC. Protein: CASSLLGGSSSYNEQFF.

This clonotype was counted between two and nine times. The CDR3 loop reads CASSQEVLDTEAFF. The CDR3 bases are TGCGCCAGCAGCCAAGAGGTATTGGACACTGAAGCTTTCTTT. The chain has TRBV4-3 and TRBJ1-1; D is ambiguous. This CDR3 contains 14 residues. Per the germline V gene, CDR1 is LGHNA and CDR2 is YSLEER. V lost 0 bases and J 3 bases, leaving 8 bases between the germline ends.

The gene calls are TRBV6-2 or TRBV6-3 and TRBJ2-5; no definite D call. Trimming pared 0 bases from V and 7 bases from J, leaving 12 bases between. CDR1 and CDR2 (germline): MNHEY, SVGEGT. There are 14 residues in the CDR3. This CDR3 reads CASSYSGARGTQYF. For the CDR3, the DNA is TGTGCCAGCAGTTACTCGGGCGCAAGAGGGACCCAGTACTTC.

This clonotype was observed a handful of times. This may be a read error, as it is one base from a much larger clone. The chain joins TRBV7-2 to TRBJ2-3; 10 bases align to TRBD2. J was trimmed by 4 bases and V by 4 bases; bases with no gene match: 2. Germline lookup yields CDR1 SGHTA and CDR2 FQGNSA. The CDR3 length is 14 residues. Written as DNA, the CDR3 is TGTGCCAGCAGCTCTAGCGGGGGCCCAGATACGCAGTATTTT. Translating it yields CASSSSGGPDTQYF.